This T cell receptor (beta chain) was captured by sequencing in a study of cytomegalovirus exposure and HLA in healthy donors. At the level of the study: A later analysis reported the 120 or so validation repertoires used the same platform as the roughly 700 first-cohort repertoires. Study findings and constraints: Most sequenced TCRs were rare (though some public TCRs occurred in many donors). Researchers counted 180 or so TCR beta chains as cytomegalovirus-associated.

The data were produced by immunoSEQ multiplex PCR, yet TCRdb's version contains in-frame clones alone and is incomplete. The table includes 90,000 to 150,000 clones, around 85% detected once. Notes on this clone: Its antigen remains unidentified.

V gave up 4 bases and J gave up 2 bases, with 15 bases separating them. The CDR3 is 16 amino acids. Germline V gene lookup returns CDR1 MNHNS and CDR2 SASEGT. The TCR comes from a woman aged 25-40 years in good health and CMV-seronegative. The chain combines TRBV6-1 with TRBJ1-5, with D possibly matching TRBD1 (5 bases). Material for sequencing was PBMCs. CDR3 nucleotide sequence: TGTGCCAGCAGTGTTGCAGGGTTTAATGGCAATCAGCCCCAGCATTTT. Protein sequence: CASSVAGFNGNQPQHF.